Included here is one T cell receptor (beta chain) sequence, with context. This specimen comes from a study of blood T cell repertoires in COVID-19. TCRdb keeps only in-frame clones here, not all; method: immunoSEQ multiplex PCR. The top ten clones hold roughly 3% of a sample with about 130,000 clones, approximately 83% of them seen once. With V trimmed by 11 bases and J by 1 base, 0 bases remained unmatched. This CDR3 is built from 11 residues. CDR1 is SNHLY, CDR2 FYNNEI, per germline. The chain combines TRBV2 with TRBJ1-1; 8 bases are a match to TRBD1. What was sequenced was peripheral blood. The origin of this receptor is a woman older than 75 with acute or convalescent COVID-19. CDR3 bases: TGTGCCGGACAGGGGAACACTGAAGCTTTCTTT. Translation: CAGQGNTEAFF.